This T cell receptor beta chain was profiled in a study of blood T cell repertoires in COVID-19. The overall study: There were acute and convalescent COVID-19 samples, and they came from the United States, Italy and Spain.

Method: immunoSEQ multiplex PCR; TCRdb's copy keeps in-frame clones and lacks some. The sample holds 250,000 or so clones; 75% to 90% are singletons and the top ten take about 2.5%. This sequence was found in a young man with COVID-19, enrolled during active disease. Sample: peripheral blood.

This CDR3 reads CASSLGRGRRTEAFF. DNA of the CDR3: TGCGCCAGCAGCTTGGGCAGGGGGCGCAGGACTGAAGCTTTCTTT. This rearrangement joins TRBV5-1 to TRBJ1-1, with 8 bases identical to TRBD1. The CDR3 is 15 residues long. The V segment lost 0 bases and the J segment 5 bases; nucleotides outside the gene matches: 6. Looked up from germline, CDR1 is SGHRS and CDR2 is YFSETQ. The full variable domain, in which reference TRBV5-1 and TRBJ1-1 provide the parts outside the CDR3, is KAGVTQTPRYLIKTRGQQVTLSCSPISGHRSVSWYQQTPGQGLQFLFEYFSETQRNKGNFPGRFSGRQFSNSRSEMNVSTLELGDSALYLCASSLGRGRRTEAFFGQGTRLTVV.